This TCR beta chain was recorded in a study of blood T cell repertoires in COVID-19. Study summary: Acute-phase and convalescent COVID-19 samples originated in the United States, Italy and Spain. T cells, B-cell-depleted T cells, or PBMCs supplied cDNA or gDNA.

Original methodology: Counts of nucleated cells, estimated from reference gene primer amplification, were obtained. Profiled with immunoSEQ multiplex PCR; TCRdb holds only in-frame clones, not every one. The DNA was the basis for D and trimming; V, J and clone size are from that table. The table includes over 95,000 clones, around 89% detected once. With V trimmed by 1 base and J by 7 bases, 12 bases remained unmatched. Germline V lookup: CDR1 LGHDT, CDR2 YNNKEL (reference sequence). The CDR3 length is 16 residues. Sequenced material: peripheral blood. The J gene is TRBJ1-2, the V gene TRBV3-1 (or the pseudogene TRBV3-2), with 7 bases matching TRBD1. This clonotype was obtained from a human donor with acute or convalescent COVID-19. The donor label of this sample is uncertain. CDR3 sequence: CASSQGVQGSFRGYTF. The CDR3 DNA reads TGTGCCAGCAGCCAAGGGGTACAGGGGTCGTTTCGTGGCTACACCTTC.